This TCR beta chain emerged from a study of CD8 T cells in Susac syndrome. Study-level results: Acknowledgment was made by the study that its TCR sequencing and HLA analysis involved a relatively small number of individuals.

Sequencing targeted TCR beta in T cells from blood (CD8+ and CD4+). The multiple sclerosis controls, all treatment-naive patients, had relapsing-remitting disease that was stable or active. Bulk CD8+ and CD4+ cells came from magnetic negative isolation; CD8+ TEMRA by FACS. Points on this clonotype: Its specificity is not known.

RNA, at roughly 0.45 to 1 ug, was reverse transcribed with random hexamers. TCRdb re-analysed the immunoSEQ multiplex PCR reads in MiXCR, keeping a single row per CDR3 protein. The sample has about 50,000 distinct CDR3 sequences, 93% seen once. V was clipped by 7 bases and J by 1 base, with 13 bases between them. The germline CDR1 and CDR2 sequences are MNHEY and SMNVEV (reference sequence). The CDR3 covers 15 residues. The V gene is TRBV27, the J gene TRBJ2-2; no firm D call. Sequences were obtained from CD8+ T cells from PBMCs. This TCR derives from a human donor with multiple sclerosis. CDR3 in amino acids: CASKIEPQNTGELFF. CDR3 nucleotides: TGTGCCAGCAAAATCGAGCCGCAGAACACCGGGGAGCTGTTTTTT.